This record looks at one TCR beta chain sequence and its context. The record originates from a study of blood T cell repertoires in COVID-19. The data were produced by immunoSEQ multiplex PCR, yet TCRdb's version contains in-frame clones alone and is incomplete. The profile covers about 140,000 clones, with 70% to 90% appearing a single time and 1.5% to 2% taken by the ten largest. Germline V gene sequence: CDR1 SNHLY, CDR2 FYNNEI. V lost 7 bases and J 6 bases, leaving 15 bases between the germline ends. This CDR3 has 13 residues. The receptor was derived from a man between 65 and 79 years old with acute or convalescent COVID-19. The rearrangement links TRBV2 to TRBJ1-2; unclear D gene. Specimen: peripheral blood. CDR3 region: CASMKYGEDGYTF. The DNA for the CDR3 is TGTGCCAGCATGAAATACGGGGAGGATGGCTACACCTTC.